These 22 T cell receptor beta chains originate from one sample sequenced in a study of T-cell memory formation after mild COVID-19. Each CDR3 protein is one row after TCRdb ran MiXCR on the 5' RACE reads. The top ten clones hold 22% of a sample with around 250,000 distinct CDR3 sequences, 16% of them seen once. Source material: PBMCs or a T cell subset sorted from them (not recorded which). These receptor sequences come from a man aged 18 to 30 who had mild COVID-19 (a few samples of this study predate the infection). Cell type and time point are not known.

The chain recombines TRBV6-5 with TRBJ1-2, with D maybe TRBD1 (5 bases). Deletions cut 2 bases from V and 2 bases from J, with 12 bases between. CDR3 length: 15 residues. Germline values: CDR1 MNHEY, CDR2 SVGAGI. CDR3 amino acids: CASSYGSAGNYGYTF. Here the CDR3 DNA reads TGTGCCAGCAGTTACGGTAGCGCAGGGAACTATGGCTACACCTTC.

The V and J genes are TRBV7-9 and TRBJ1-6; D gene unclear. CDR3 length equals 12 residues. Trimming pared 2 bases from V and 14 bases from J, leaving 10 bases between. Per germline, CDR1 SEHNR and CDR2 FQNEAQ (reference sequence). CDR3 amino acids: CASSLSLGALHF. Here the CDR3 DNA reads TGTGCCAGCAGCTTAAGCCTCGGCGCCCTCCACTTT. The entire variable domain, with the rest obtained from reference TRBV7-9 and TRBJ1-6, is as follows: DTGVSQNPRHKITKRGQNVTFRCDPISEHNRLYWYRQTLGQGPEFLTYFQNEAQLEKSRLLSDRFSAERPKGSFSTLEIQRTEQGDSAMYLCASSLSLGALHFGNGTRLTVT.

This chain links TRBV29-1 with TRBJ1-5; 9 nucleotides match TRBD1. The germline gives CDR1 SQVTM, CDR2 ANQGSEA. This CDR3 is built from 13 residues. The V gene end was trimmed by 5 bases and the J gene end by 4 bases; junction bases not matched to a gene: 3. This CDR3 is CSVQGTGNQPQHF. The CDR3, as DNA: TGCAGCGTTCAAGGGACAGGGAATCAGCCCCAGCATTTT.

This clonotype was observed a few times. This chain joins TRBV5-1 and TRBJ2-7; TRBD1 matches 9 bases. The germline CDR1 and CDR2 sequences are SGHRS and YFSETQ. The junction had 10 bases not matched to a gene; V was cut back by 3 bases and J by 6 bases. The CDR3 extends over 15 amino acids. The DNA for the CDR3 is TGCGCCAGCAGCTCATACGGGACAGGGTTGAGCGAGCAGTACGTC. It specifies CASSSYGTGLSEQYV.

There are a few counts of this clonotype. This rearrangement joins TRBV6-2 or TRBV6-3 to TRBJ2-7, with TRBD2 matching over 7 bases. CDR1 and CDR2 (germline): MNHEY, SVGEGT. The CDR3 runs to 15 residues. The junction had 9 bases not matched to a gene; V was cut back by 5 bases and J by 2 bases. The CDR3 coding sequence is TGTGCCAGCAGTCACCTAGCTAGCGGCCCCTACGAGCAGTACTTC. It specifies CASSHLASGPYEQYF.

V usage is TRBV28 and J usage is TRBJ2-2, with 10 nucleotides matching TRBD2. The germline V gene encodes CDR1 MDHEN and CDR2 SYDVKM. J gave up 6 bases and V 5 bases, and 9 bases lay outside the gene matches. The CDR3 runs to 16 residues. CDR3 in DNA: TGTGCCAGCAGTACTTTAGCGGGGGGAATCCCCGGGGAGCTGTTTTTT. Translation gives CASSTLAGGIPGELFF.

Many counts were recorded for this clonotype. The CDR3 coding sequence is TGCGCCAGCAGCCAAGTACGCCAGGGCAGGACTAGTGAGCAGTTCTTC. It yields the protein CASSQVRQGRTSEQFF. The chain is built from TRBV4-1 and TRBJ2-1; TRBD2 aligns across 7 bases. With V trimmed by 1 base and J by 9 bases, 12 bases remained unmatched. Germline CDR1 is MGHRA and CDR2 is YSYEKL. This CDR3 contains 16 residues.

The chain combines TRBV10-2 with TRBJ2-1; the match to TRBD1 covers 9 bases. The CDR3 is 15 amino acids. Trimming at V came to 5 bases and at J to 4 bases, leaving 6 bases not matched to a gene. Germline V gene lookup returns CDR1 WSHSY and CDR2 SAAADI. CDR3 in amino acids: CASSTGTGRYNEQFF. The CDR3 DNA sequence: TGCGCCAGCAGTACCGGGACAGGGAGATACAATGAGCAGTTCTTC.

This clonotype was detected a few times. CDR3 amino acids: CASSGRDRVDEQYV. CDR3 nucleotides: TGTGCCAGCAGCGGCCGGGACAGGGTAGACGAGCAGTACGTC. The V and J genes are TRBV7-4 and TRBJ2-7; 9 bases match TRBD1. Germline CDR1 reads SGHVT; CDR2 reads SQSDAQ. CDR3 length equals 14 residues. Unmatched junction bases numbered 7, after V lost 5 bases and J lost 5 bases.

The chain joins TRBV7-2 to TRBJ1-4, with D tentatively TRBD1 (6 bases). Trimming removed 5 bases from V and 5 bases from J, with 12 bases in between. Germline CDR1 and CDR2: SGHTA and FQGNSA. This CDR3 has 14 residues. The CDR3 sequence: CASSRRQGNEKLFF. The CDR3, as DNA: TGTGCCAGCAGCCGCCGGCAGGGGAATGAAAAACTGTTTTTT.

The CDR3 loop reads CASRPDRGDEKLFF. The CDR3 DNA is TGTGCCAGCAGACCGGACAGGGGTGATGAAAAACTGTTTTTT. The V and J genes are TRBV2 and TRBJ1-4, with TRBD1 matching over 9 bases. CDR3 length: 14 amino acids. The V gene's germline CDR1 is SNHLY and CDR2 FYNNEI. J lost 6 bases, V lost 6 bases, and 5 bases had no gene match.

The genes are TRBV27 and TRBJ1-5, with D perhaps TRBD1 (6 bases). Between the trimmed V and J ends, which lost 4 bases and 0 bases, there was a span of 16 bases. Germline lookup yields CDR1 MNHEY and CDR2 SMNVEV (reference sequence). CDR3 length: 17 amino acids. CDR3 DNA: TGTGCCAGCAGTTCCCGGCAGGGGCCTTATAGCAATCAGCCCCAGCATTTT. Its protein product is CASSSRQGPYSNQPQHF.

This clonotype turned up a few times. This chain connects TRBV7-2 to TRBJ2-3, with a weak D call TRBD1 (6 bases). The germline CDR1 and CDR2 sequences are SGHTA and FQGNSA. The germline V and J ends were trimmed by 6 bases and 8 bases, with 9 bases remaining between them. The CDR3 length is 11 residues. Here the CDR3 DNA reads TGTGCCAGCAGGACAGGTGTTACGCAGTATTTT. It specifies CASRTGVTQYF. Using reference TRBV7-2 and TRBJ2-3 for the parts outside the CDR3, the full variable domain is GAGVSQSPSNKVTEKGKDVELRCDPISGHTALYWYRQSLGQGLEFLIYFQGNSAPDKSGLPSDRFSAERTGGSVSTLTIQRTQQEDSAVYLCASRTGVTQYFGPGTRLTVL.

This clonotype has more than one count but fewer than ten. This chain uses TRBV7-2 with TRBJ2-3; D remains ambiguous. Germline V gene data show CDR1 as SGHTA and CDR2 as FQGNSA. The CDR3 covers 15 residues. Trimming shortened V by 2 bases and J by 3 bases, and 12 bases separated the two germline ends. In DNA form, the CDR3 reads TGTGCCAGCAGCTTATCCCCCCTAGGGACAGATACGCAGTATTTT. Translated, it gives CASSLSPLGTDTQYF.

There are a few counts of this clonotype. The V gene is TRBV7-6, the J gene TRBJ2-2, with TRBD1 matching over 10 bases. The germline CDR1 and CDR2 sequences are SGHVS and FNYEAQ. The CDR3 totals 16 residues. The junction had 2 bases not matched to a gene; V was cut back by 1 base and J by 3 bases. The CDR3 nucleotides read TGTGCCAGCAGCTTAGGGGACAGGGGATACACCGGGGAGCTGTTTTTT. The encoded protein is CASSLGDRGYTGELFF. The full variable domain, rest sourced from reference TRBV7-6 and TRBJ2-2, is GAGVSQSPRYKVTKRGQDVALRCDPISGHVSLYWYRQALGQGPEFLTYFNYEAQQDKSGLPNDRFSAERPEGSISTLTIQRTEQRDSAMYRCASSLGDRGYTGELFFGEGSRLTVL.

This clonotype was picked up a small number of times. This chain links TRBV10-3 with TRBJ2-3; no firm D call. The germline V gene encodes CDR1 ENHRY and CDR2 SYGVKD. The CDR3 sequence is 13 residues long. V was pared by 2 bases and J by 4 bases, with 7 bases between. In nucleotides, the CDR3 is TGTGCCATCAGTGAGGATGTCTCAGATACGCAGTATTTT. Amino acid sequence: CAISEDVSDTQYF.

The rearrangement links TRBV19 to TRBJ1-6; unclear D gene. The germline gives CDR1 LNHDA, CDR2 SQIVND (reference sequence). CDR3 length: 12 residues. Deletions cut 5 bases from V and 10 bases from J, with 9 bases between. The CDR3 nucleotides read TGTGCCAGTAGTTATGGGATCTCACCCCTCCACTTT. Its translation is CASSYGISPLHF.

The chain recombines TRBV27 with TRBJ2-4; 9 bases agree with TRBD1. Germline assignment: CDR1 MNHEY and CDR2 SMNVEV (reference sequence). This CDR3 has 16 residues. J gave up 1 base and V 4 bases, and 5 bases lay outside the gene matches. In DNA form, the CDR3 reads TGTGCCAGCAGTTCCCGGACAGGGGAGGCCAAAAACATTCAGTACTTC. The encoded protein is CASSSRTGEAKNIQYF.

The chain has TRBV4-2 and TRBJ2-3; TRBD2 matches 9 bases. The CDR3 is 18 amino acids. With V trimmed by 0 bases and J by 3 bases, 10 bases remained unmatched. Germline CDR1 and CDR2: LGHNA and YNFKEQ. CDR3: CASSQDWLAGSQTDTQYF. CDR3 in DNA: TGTGCCAGCAGCCAAGATTGGCTAGCGGGGTCTCAAACAGATACGCAGTATTTT.

This clonotype turned up a few times. The rearrangement joins TRBV12-5 to TRBJ2-1; D may be TRBD1 (6 bases). Germline V gives CDR1 LGHNT, CDR2 FRNRAP. With 6 bases removed from V and 9 bases from J, the gap between germline ends came to 12 bases. This CDR3 is built from 12 residues. CDR3 amino acids: CASGNRDPEQFF. CDR3 nucleotide sequence: TGTGCTAGTGGCAACAGGGACCCTGAGCAGTTCTTC.

The V and J genes are TRBV28 and TRBJ2-1, with 10 bases matching TRBD2. The J segment lost 16 bases and the V segment lost 5 bases, leaving 17 bases of the junction unmatched. The germline V gene has CDR1 MDHEN and CDR2 SYDVKM. The CDR3 totals 15 residues. CDR3 DNA: TGTGCCAGCAGTCCAGGGGGAACTAGCGGGGACCAACGTTTCTTC. This gives the protein CASSPGGTSGDQRFF. The variable domain in full, completed from reference TRBV28 and TRBJ2-1, reads DVKVTQSSRYLVKRTGEKVFLECVQDMDHENMFWYRQDPGLGLRLIYFSYDVKMKEKGDIPEGYSVSREKKERFSLILESASTNQTSMYLCASSPGGTSGDQRFFGPGTRLTVL.

The chain combines TRBV2 with TRBJ2-2, with D hard to call. V was cut by 7 bases and J by 0 bases, with 6 bases left in between. CDR1 is SNHLY and CDR2 is FYNNEI in the germline V gene. The CDR3 is 13 residues long. The CDR3 spells CASTETNTGELFF. In DNA, the CDR3 is TGTGCCAGCACTGAGACGAACACCGGGGAGCTGTTTTTT. Full variable domain (remainder filled in from reference TRBV2 and TRBJ2-2): EPEVTQTPSHQVTQMGQEVILRCVPISNHLYFYWYRQILGQKVEFLVSFYNNEISEKSEIFDDQFSVERPDGSNFTLKIRSTKLEDSAMYFCASTETNTGELFFGEGSRLTVL.